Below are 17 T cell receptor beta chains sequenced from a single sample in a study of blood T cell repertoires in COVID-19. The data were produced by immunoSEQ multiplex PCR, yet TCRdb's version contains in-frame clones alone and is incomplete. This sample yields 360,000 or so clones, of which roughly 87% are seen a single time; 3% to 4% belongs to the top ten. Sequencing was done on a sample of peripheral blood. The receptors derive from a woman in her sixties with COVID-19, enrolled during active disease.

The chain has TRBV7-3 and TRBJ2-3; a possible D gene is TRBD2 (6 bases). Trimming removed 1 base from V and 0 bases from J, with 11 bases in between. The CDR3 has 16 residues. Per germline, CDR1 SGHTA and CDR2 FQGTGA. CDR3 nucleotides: TGTGCCAGCAGCTTAAGGGGCGGGGTTAGCACAGATACGCAGTATTTT. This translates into CASSLRGGVSTDTQYF. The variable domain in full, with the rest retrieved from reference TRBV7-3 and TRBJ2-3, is GAGVSQTPSNKVTEKGKYVELRCDPISGHTALYWYRQSLGQGPEFLIYFQGTGAADDSGLPNDRFFAVRPEGSVSTLKIQRTERGDSAVYLCASSLRGGVSTDTQYFGPGTRLTVL.

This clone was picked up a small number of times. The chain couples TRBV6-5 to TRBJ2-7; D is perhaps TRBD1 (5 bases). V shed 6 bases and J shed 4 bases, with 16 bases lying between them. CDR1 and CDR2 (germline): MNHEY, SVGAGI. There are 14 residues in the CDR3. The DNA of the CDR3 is TGTGCCAGCAGGGGGCCCCTCTCTAGGTACGAGCAGTACTTC. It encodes CASRGPLSRYEQYF.

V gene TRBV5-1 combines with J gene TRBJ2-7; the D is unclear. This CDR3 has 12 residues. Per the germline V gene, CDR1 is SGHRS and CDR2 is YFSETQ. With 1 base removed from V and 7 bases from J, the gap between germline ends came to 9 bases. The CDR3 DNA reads TGCGCCAGCAGCTTGCTGGCAGGAGAGCAGTACTTC. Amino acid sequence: CASSLLAGEQYF.

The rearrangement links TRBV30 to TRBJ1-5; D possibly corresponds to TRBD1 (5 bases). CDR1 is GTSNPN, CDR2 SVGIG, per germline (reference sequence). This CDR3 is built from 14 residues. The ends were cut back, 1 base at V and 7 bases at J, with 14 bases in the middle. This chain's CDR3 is CAWSAHRGSQPQHF. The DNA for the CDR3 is TGTGCCTGGAGTGCCCATCGGGGGTCCCAGCCCCAGCATTTT.

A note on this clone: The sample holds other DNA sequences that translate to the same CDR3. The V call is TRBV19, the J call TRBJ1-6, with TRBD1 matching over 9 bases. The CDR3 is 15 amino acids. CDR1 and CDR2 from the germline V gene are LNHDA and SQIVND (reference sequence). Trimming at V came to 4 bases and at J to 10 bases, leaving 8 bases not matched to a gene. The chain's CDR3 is CASSTPGQGGSPLHF. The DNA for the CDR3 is TGTGCCAGTAGTACCCCGGGACAGGGAGGATCACCCCTCCACTTT.

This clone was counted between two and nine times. Written as DNA, the CDR3 is TGCGCCAGCAGCTTGCATGGTCTAACTCAGCCCCAGCATTTT. Amino acid sequence: CASSLHGLTQPQHF. This chain uses TRBV5-1 with TRBJ1-5, with no clear D. Trimming took 1 base from V and 6 from J, leaving 11 bases between them. The CDR3 is 14 amino acids. CDR1 SGHRS and CDR2 YFSETQ come from the germline V gene. Full variable domain (rest looked up from reference TRBV5-1 and TRBJ1-5): KAGVTQTPRYLIKTRGQQVTLSCSPISGHRSVSWYQQTPGQGLQFLFEYFSETQRNKGNFPGRFSGRQFSNSRSEMNVSTLELGDSALYLCASSLHGLTQPQHFGDGTRLSIL.

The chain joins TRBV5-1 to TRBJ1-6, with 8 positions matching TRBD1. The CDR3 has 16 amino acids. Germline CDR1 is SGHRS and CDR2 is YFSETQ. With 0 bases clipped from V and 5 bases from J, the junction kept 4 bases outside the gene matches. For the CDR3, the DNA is TGCGCCAGCAGCTTGGTGGGGACAGGAGATAATTCACCCCTCCACTTT. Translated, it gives CASSLVGTGDNSPLHF.

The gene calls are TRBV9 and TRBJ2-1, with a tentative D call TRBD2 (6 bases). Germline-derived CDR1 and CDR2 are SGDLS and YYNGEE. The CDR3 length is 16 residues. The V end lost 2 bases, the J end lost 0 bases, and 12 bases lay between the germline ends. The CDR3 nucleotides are TGTGCCAGCAGCGTTGGTGGGGGGAGCTCCTACAATGAGCAGTTCTTC. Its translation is CASSVGGGSSYNEQFF.

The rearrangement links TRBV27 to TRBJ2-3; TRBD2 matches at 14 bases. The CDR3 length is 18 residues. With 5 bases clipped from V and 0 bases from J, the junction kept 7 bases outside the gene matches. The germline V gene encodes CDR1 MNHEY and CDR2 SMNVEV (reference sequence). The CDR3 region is CASSVGLAGVVSTDTQYF. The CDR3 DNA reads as TGTGCCAGCAGTGTGGGACTAGCGGGGGTCGTGAGCACAGATACGCAGTATTTT.

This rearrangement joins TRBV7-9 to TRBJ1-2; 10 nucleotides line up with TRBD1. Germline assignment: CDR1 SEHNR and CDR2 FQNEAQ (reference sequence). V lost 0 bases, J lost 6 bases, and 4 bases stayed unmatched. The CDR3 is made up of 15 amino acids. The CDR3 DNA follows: TGTGCCAGCAGCTTAGCGGGGACAGGGGAACATGGCTACACCTTC. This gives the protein CASSLAGTGEHGYTF.

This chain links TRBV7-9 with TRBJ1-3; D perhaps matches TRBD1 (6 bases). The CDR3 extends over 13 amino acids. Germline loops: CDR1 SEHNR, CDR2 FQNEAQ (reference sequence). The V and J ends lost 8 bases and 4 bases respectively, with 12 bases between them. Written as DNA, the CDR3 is TGTGCCAGCCAGGGGTTAGGAGGAAACACCATATATTTT. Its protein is CASQGLGGNTIYF.

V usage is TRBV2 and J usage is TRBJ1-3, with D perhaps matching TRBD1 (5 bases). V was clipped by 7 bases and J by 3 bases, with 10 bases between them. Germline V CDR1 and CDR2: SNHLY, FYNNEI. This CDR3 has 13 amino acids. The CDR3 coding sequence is TGTGCCAGCAACAGGATCAGTGGAAACACCATATATTTT. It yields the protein CASNRISGNTIYF. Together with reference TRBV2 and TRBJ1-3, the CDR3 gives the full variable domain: EPEVTQTPSHQVTQMGQEVILRCVPISNHLYFYWYRQILGQKVEFLVSFYNNEISEKSEIFDDQFSVERPDGSNFTLKIRSTKLEDSAMYFCASNRISGNTIYFGEGSWLTVV.

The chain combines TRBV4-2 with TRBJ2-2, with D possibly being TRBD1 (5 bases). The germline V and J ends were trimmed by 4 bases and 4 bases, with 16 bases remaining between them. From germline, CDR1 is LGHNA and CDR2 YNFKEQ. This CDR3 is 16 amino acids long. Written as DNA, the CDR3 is TGTGCCAGCAGCCCGACAGCTCCTGCGCTCACCGGGGAGCTGTTTTTT. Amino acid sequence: CASSPTAPALTGELFF.

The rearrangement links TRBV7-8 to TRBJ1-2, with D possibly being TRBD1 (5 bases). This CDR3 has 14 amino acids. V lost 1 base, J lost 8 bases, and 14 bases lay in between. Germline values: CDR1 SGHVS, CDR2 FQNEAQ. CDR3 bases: TGTGCCAGCAGCTTAGGGGGGAGGGGTTCCGGCTACACCTTC. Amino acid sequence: CASSLGGRGSGYTF.

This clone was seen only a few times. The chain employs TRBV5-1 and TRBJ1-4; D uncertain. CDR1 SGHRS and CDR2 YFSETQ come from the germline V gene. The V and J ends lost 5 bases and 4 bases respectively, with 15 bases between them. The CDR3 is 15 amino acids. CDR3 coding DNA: TGCGCCAGCAGGGCCCAACAGACCTATAATGAAAAACTGTTTTTT. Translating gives CASRAQQTYNEKLFF.

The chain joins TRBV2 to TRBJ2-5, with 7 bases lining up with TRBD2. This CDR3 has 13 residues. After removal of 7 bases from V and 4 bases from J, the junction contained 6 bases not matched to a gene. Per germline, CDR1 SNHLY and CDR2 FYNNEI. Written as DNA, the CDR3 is TGTGCCAGCATGGGCGGGGGTCGAGAGACCCAGTACTTC. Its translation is CASMGGGRETQYF.

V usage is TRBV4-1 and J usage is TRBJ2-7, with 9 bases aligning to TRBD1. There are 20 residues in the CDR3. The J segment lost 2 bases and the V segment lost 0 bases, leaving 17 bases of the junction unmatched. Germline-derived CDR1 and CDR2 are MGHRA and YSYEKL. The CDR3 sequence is CASSQEAGTGWEYRAYEQYF. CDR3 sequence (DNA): TGCGCCAGCAGCCAAGAGGCCGGGACAGGGTGGGAGTACCGCGCCTACGAGCAGTACTTC.